The 21 T cell receptor beta chains below all came from one sample that was sequenced in a study of CD8 T cells in Susac syndrome. RNA amounts of roughly 0.45 to 1 ug underwent reverse transcription with random hexamers. One entry per CDR3 protein, called by TCRdb with MiXCR from the immunoSEQ multiplex PCR reads. The data show under 200,000 distinct CDR3 sequences, around 95% seen once. Sequencing was performed on CD4+ T cells from PBMCs. The receptors were sampled from a human donor with Susac syndrome.

This rearrangement joins TRBV14 to TRBJ2-5; D may be TRBD2 (5 bases). Germline V gives CDR1 SGHDN, CDR2 FVKESK. Trimming shortened V by 8 bases and J by 4 bases, and 14 bases separated the two germline ends. The CDR3 runs to 13 residues. CDR3 in amino acids: CASSPGLRETQYF. The CDR3 DNA reads as TGTGCCAGCTCCCCGGGGTTGCGAGAGACCCAGTACTTC.

This chain connects TRBV25-1 to TRBJ2-6, with unresolved D. CDR3 length: 15 residues. Trimming left V 5 bases short and J 1 base short, with 9 bases between. Germline CDR1 is MGHDK and CDR2 is SYGVNS. The CDR3 DNA reads as TGTGCCAGCAGTCGCGCGCGTTCTGGGGCCAACGTCCTGACTTTC. As protein: CASSRARSGANVLTF.

The chain links TRBV6-1 to TRBJ1-1, with 9 bases identical to TRBD1. The germline CDR1 and CDR2 sequences are MNHNS and SASEGT. V trimming: 6 bases; J trimming: 7 bases; junction bases outside the gene matches: 3. The CDR3 is 12 amino acids. This CDR3 is CASSRQGGEAFF. In DNA form, the CDR3 reads TGTGCCAGCAGCCGACAGGGGGGTGAAGCTTTCTTT.

The chain recombines TRBV30 with TRBJ1-1; D may be TRBD1 (6 bases). Germline V CDR1 and CDR2: GTSNPN, SVGIG (reference sequence). CDR3 length: 12 residues. Trimming took off 0 bases at V and 9 bases at J, with 11 bases between the two ends. The CDR3 reads CAWSVQGRQAFF. In nucleotides, the CDR3 is TGTGCCTGGAGTGTACAGGGTCGTCAAGCTTTCTTT.

The chain links TRBV27 to TRBJ1-1, with 8 bases matching TRBD1. This CDR3 region has 13 residues. Germline lookup yields CDR1 MNHEY and CDR2 SMNVEV (reference sequence). The J segment lost 5 bases and the V segment lost 6 bases, leaving 5 bases of the junction unmatched. CDR3 sequence (DNA): TGTGCCAGCAGGGCGACAGGGGAGACTGAAGCTTTCTTT. Its translation: CASRATGETEAFF.

The chain links TRBV20-1 to TRBJ2-1; 9 bases line up with TRBD2. With 6 bases clipped from V and 5 bases from J, the junction kept 5 bases outside the gene matches. Germline V lookup: CDR1 DFQATT, CDR2 SNEGSKA (reference sequence). This CDR3 has 13 residues. CDR3: CSATGTSNNEQFF. The DNA for the CDR3 is TGCAGTGCGACGGGGACTAGCAACAATGAGCAGTTCTTC.

This clonotype has just a few counts. This chain uses TRBV9 with TRBJ1-1, with D hard to call. The length of the CDR3 is 13 residues. The germline V gene encodes CDR1 SGDLS and CDR2 YYNGEE. V was pared by 0 bases and J by 3 bases, with 6 bases between. The CDR3 DNA is TGTGCCAGCAGCGTAGCTGGTGACACTGAAGCTTTCTTT. Translation gives CASSVAGDTEAFF. Variable domain in full (rest from reference TRBV9 and TRBJ1-1): DSGVTQTPKHLITATGQRVTLRCSPRSGDLSVYWYQQSLDQGLQFLIQYYNGEERAKGNILERFSAQQFPDLHSELNLSSLELGDSALYFCASSVAGDTEAFFGQGTRLTVV.

The chain joins TRBV25-1 to TRBJ2-6, with D perhaps TRBD2 (5 bases). V was pared by 5 bases and J by 2 bases, with 13 bases between. The germline V gene has CDR1 MGHDK and CDR2 SYGVNS. The CDR3 covers 16 residues. The CDR3 bases are TGTGCCAGCAGTAAGACCCGGGATGCTGGGGCCAACGTCCTGACTTTC. This gives the protein CASSKTRDAGANVLTF.

This sequence joins TRBV7-3 and TRBJ2-1, with a possible D match to TRBD2 (5 bases). V lost 6 bases and J lost 9, with 21 bases in between. Per germline, CDR1 SGHTA and CDR2 FQGTGA. The CDR3 sequence is 15 residues long. The CDR3 sequence is CASSPTRSEGGEQFF. CDR3 DNA: TGTGCCAGCAGTCCAACTAGAAGTGAGGGCGGTGAGCAGTTCTTC.

The chain combines TRBV7-9 with TRBJ2-4; TRBD2 is a possible D gene (6 bases). The V end lost 6 bases, the J end lost 0 bases, and 12 bases lay between the germline ends. In germline, CDR1 is SEHNR, CDR2 FQNEAQ (reference sequence). The CDR3 has 15 amino acids. CDR3 loop: CASRGEAVAKNIQYF. The CDR3, as DNA: TGTGCCAGCAGAGGGGAGGCCGTAGCCAAAAACATTCAGTACTTC. The full variable domain, in which reference TRBV7-9 and TRBJ2-4 provide the parts outside the CDR3, is DTGVSQNPRHKITKRGQNVTFRCDPISEHNRLYWYRQTLGQGPEFLTYFQNEAQLEKSRLLSDRFSAERPKGSFSTLEIQRTEQGDSAMYLCASRGEAVAKNIQYFGAGTRLSVL.

V usage is TRBV7-3 and J usage is TRBJ2-1; TRBD1 aligns across 10 bases. Germline V lookup: CDR1 SGHTA, CDR2 FQGTGA. The junction had 3 bases not matched to a gene; V was cut back by 2 bases and J by 5 bases. CDR3 length: 15 residues. The CDR3 spells CASSLPGTGDNEQFF. CDR3 nucleotide sequence: TGTGCCAGCAGCTTACCCGGGACAGGGGACAATGAGCAGTTCTTC.

The chain is built from TRBV14 and TRBJ1-2; D remains unclear. The ends were cut back, 1 base at V and 5 bases at J, with 8 bases in the middle. Per germline, CDR1 SGHDN and CDR2 FVKESK. This CDR3 is built from 13 residues. CDR3 nucleotide sequence: TGTGCCAGCAGCCAAGCGGAGAATTATGGCTACACCTTC. Protein sequence: CASSQAENYGYTF.

This clonotype was detected once. The gene calls are TRBV30 and TRBJ1-3, with D hard to call. The CDR3 loop spans 15 amino acids. V lost 0 bases and J 0 bases, leaving 9 bases between the germline ends. Germline loops: CDR1 GTSNPN, CDR2 SVGIG (reference sequence). Here the CDR3 reads CAWSVSQLSGNTIYF. The DNA of the CDR3 is TGTGCCTGGAGTGTATCACAGCTCTCTGGAAACACCATATATTTT.

This clonotype has a handful of counts. The chain joins TRBV20-1 to TRBJ2-6; D not certain. Germline V gene sequence: CDR1 DFQATT, CDR2 SNEGSKA (reference sequence). This CDR3 spans 14 amino acids. V lost 3 bases to trimming and J lost 0 bases, with 6 bases between them. CDR3 sequence reads: CSARAASGANVLTF. CDR3 DNA sequence: TGCAGTGCTAGGGCAGCCTCTGGGGCCAACGTCCTGACTTTC.

This chain joins TRBV29-1 and TRBJ1-1; perhaps TRBD1 as D (5 bases). Trimming removed 4 bases from V and 3 bases from J, with 15 bases in between. CDR3 length: 14 amino acids. Germline V CDR1 and CDR2: SQVTM, ANQGSEA. The CDR3 reads CSVAEGFVDTEAFF. In DNA, the CDR3 is TGCAGCGTTGCGGAGGGGTTCGTGGACACTGAAGCTTTCTTT.

This clonotype came up once. J is TRBJ2-3 and V is TRBV9; 8 bases are shared with TRBD2. The germline V gene has CDR1 SGDLS and CDR2 YYNGEE. Germline trimming cut 3 bases from V and 4 bases from J; bases unmatched to any gene: 10. CDR3 length: 16 residues. The CDR3 region is CASSATTGTRSDTQYF. The CDR3 nucleotides are TGTGCCAGCAGCGCGACTACCGGGACTAGATCAGATACGCAGTATTTT.

The rearrangement joins TRBV30 to TRBJ2-2; no clear D gene. Between the trimmed V and J ends, which lost 2 bases and 2 bases, there was a span of 15 bases. The CDR3 is 16 residues long. CDR1 GTSNPN and CDR2 SVGIG come from the germline V gene (reference sequence). In DNA form, the CDR3 reads TGTGCCTGGAGTCCCCACGTCGACCTTAACACCGGGGAGCTGTTTTTT. It translates to CAWSPHVDLNTGELFF.

For the CDR3, the DNA is TGCGCCAGCAGCCTGGGGCAGGGGAGAGACGGCTATGGCTACACCTTC. Amino acids: CASSLGQGRDGYGYTF. The J gene is TRBJ1-2, the V gene TRBV4-1, with a weak D call TRBD1 (6 bases). Germline values: CDR1 MGHRA, CDR2 YSYEKL. V gave up 4 bases and J gave up 4 bases, with 19 bases separating them. The CDR3 sequence is 16 residues long.

This chain joins TRBV4-1 and TRBJ1-1, with D perhaps TRBD1 (6 bases). The CDR3 is 14 amino acids. The germline V gene has CDR1 MGHRA and CDR2 YSYEKL. Trimming shortened V by 2 bases and J by 4 bases, and 11 bases separated the two germline ends. CDR3 sequence reads: CASSQTGSSTEAFF. The CDR3, as DNA: TGCGCCAGCAGCCAAACAGGGTCCAGCACTGAAGCTTTCTTT.

The rearrangement uses TRBV12-5 and TRBJ2-2; TRBD1 matches at 9 bases. Trimming cost V 1 base and J 4 bases; bases outside gene matches: 4. CDR3 length equals 16 residues. In germline, CDR1 is LGHNT, CDR2 FRNRAP. CDR3 bases: TGTGCTAGTGGTTTGGGACAGGGGGTGGTCACCGGGGAGCTGTTTTTT. Translation: CASGLGQGVVTGELFF. The variable domain in full, with the rest retrieved from reference TRBV12-5 and TRBJ2-2, is DARVTQTPRHKVTEMGQEVTMRCQPILGHNTVFWYRQTMMQGLELLAYFRNRAPLDDSGMPKDRFSAEMPDATLATLKIQPSEPRDSAVYFCASGLGQGVVTGELFFGEGSRLTVL.

The genes are TRBV7-9 and TRBJ2-7; the D gene is possibly TRBD1 (5 bases). Between the trimmed V and J ends, which lost 4 bases and 2 bases, there was a span of 15 bases. The CDR3 has 15 residues. The germline V gene has CDR1 SEHNR and CDR2 FQNEAQ (reference sequence). CDR3 DNA sequence: TGTGCCAGCAGCTCACAGGCCCCCGCGACCTACGAGCAGTACTTC. Its translation is CASSSQAPATYEQYF.